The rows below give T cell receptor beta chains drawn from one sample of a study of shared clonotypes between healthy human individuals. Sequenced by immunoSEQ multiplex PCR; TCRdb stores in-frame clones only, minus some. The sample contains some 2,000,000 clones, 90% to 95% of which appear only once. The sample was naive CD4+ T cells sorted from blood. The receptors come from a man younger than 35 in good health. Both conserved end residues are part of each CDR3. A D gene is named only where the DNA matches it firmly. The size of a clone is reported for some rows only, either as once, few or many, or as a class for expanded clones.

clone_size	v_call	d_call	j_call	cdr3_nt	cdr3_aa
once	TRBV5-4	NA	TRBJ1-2	TGTGCCAGCAGCTTGCTAGGTTTTAACTACACCTTC	CASSLLGFNYTF
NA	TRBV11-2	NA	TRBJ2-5	TGTGCCAGCAGCTTAGGTGTCCAAGAGACCCAGTACTTC	CASSLGVQETQYF
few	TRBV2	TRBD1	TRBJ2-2	TGTGCCAGCATTACAGGGGTAACCGGGGAGCTGTTTTTT	CASITGVTGELFF
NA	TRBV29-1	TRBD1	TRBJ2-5	TGCAGCGCCGGGGGGACAGGGCAAGAGACCCAGTACTTC	CSAGGTGQETQYF
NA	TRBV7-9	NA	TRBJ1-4	TGTGCCAGCAGCCAGGGTCTGGCAACTAATGAAAAACTGTTTTTT	CASSQGLATNEKLFF
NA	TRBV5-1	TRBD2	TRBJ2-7	TGCGCCAGCAGCTTGGGGACTAGCGCGGCCTACGAGCAGTACTTC	CASSLGTSAAYEQYF
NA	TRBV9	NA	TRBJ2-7	TGTGCCAGCAGCGTATGGACAGACACCTACGAGCAGTACTTC	CASSVWTDTYEQYF
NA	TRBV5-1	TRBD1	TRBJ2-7	TGCGCCAGCAGCCGAGGCGGACAGGGGGTTTACGAGCAGTACTTC	CASSRGGQGVYEQYF
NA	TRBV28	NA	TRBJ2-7	TGTGCCAGCAGCCCCCTTGGGGACACCCCCTACGAGCAGTACTTC	CASSPLGDTPYEQYF
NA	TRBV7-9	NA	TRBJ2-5	TGTGCCAGCAGCTTAGGATCGGGGCACCAAGAGACCCAGTACTTC	CASSLGSGHQETQYF
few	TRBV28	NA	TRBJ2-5	TGTGCCAGCAGTAAACTGGGACCCCAAGAGGTCCAGTACTTC	CASSKLGPQEVQYF
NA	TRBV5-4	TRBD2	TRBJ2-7	TGTGCCAGCAGCTTGAGGGCTAGCGGTCCCTACGAGCAGTACTTC	CASSLRASGPYEQYF
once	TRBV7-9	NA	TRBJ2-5	TGTGCCAGCAGCTTAGCTGAGACCCAGTACTTC	CASSLAETQYF
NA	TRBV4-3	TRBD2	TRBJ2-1	TGCGCCAGCAGCCAAGTTTTTAGCGGGGCCTACAATGAGCAGTTCTTC	CASSQVFSGAYNEQFF
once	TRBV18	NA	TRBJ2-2	TGTGCCAGCTCACCCAATACAGGGAACACCGGGGAGCTGTTTTTT	CASSPNTGNTGELFF
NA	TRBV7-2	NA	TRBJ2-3	TGTGCCAGCAGCTCGTTCACAGATACGCAGTATTTT	CASSSFTDTQYF
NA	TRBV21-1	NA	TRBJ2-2	TGTGCCAGGATCCAGGGGGACACCGGGGAGCTGTTTTTT	CARIQGDTGELFF
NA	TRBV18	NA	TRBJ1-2	TGTGCCAGCTCACGCGGGAGGACCGCAACCTATGGCTACACCTTC	CASSRGRTATYGYTF
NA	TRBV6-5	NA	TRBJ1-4	TGTGCACCCGAGAAAGGGACTAATGAAAAACTGTTTTTT	CAPEKGTNEKLFF
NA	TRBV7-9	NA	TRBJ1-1	TGTGCCAGCAGCTTAGAGTCGACCAACACTGAAGCTTTCTTT	CASSLESTNTEAFF
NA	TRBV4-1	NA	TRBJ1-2	TGCGCCAGCAGCCAAGATGGCGTCGGCTACACCTTC	CASSQDGVGYTF
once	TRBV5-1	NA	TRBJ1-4	TGCGCCAGCAGCGTAGGACAGCCTGCAACTAATGAAAAACTGTTTTTT	CASSVGQPATNEKLFF
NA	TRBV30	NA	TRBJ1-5	TGTGCCTGGAGTACTGGGGTAATGAATCAGCCCCAGCATTTT	CAWSTGVMNQPQHF
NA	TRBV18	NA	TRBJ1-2	TGTGCCAGCTCACCGGGGTACCTAGCTAACTATGGCTACACCTTC	CASSPGYLANYGYTF
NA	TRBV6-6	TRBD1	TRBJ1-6	TGTGCCAGCAGTTACGGACAGGGCCATAATTCACCCCTCCACTTT	CASSYGQGHNSPLHF
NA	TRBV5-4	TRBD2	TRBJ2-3	TGTGCCAGCAGTCTCGGTCAATGGCGGGAGGGGGATACGCAGTATTTT	CASSLGQWREGDTQYF
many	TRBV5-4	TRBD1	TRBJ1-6	TGTGCCAGCAGCGGAAAACAGGGGGCCAATTCACCCCTCCACTTT	CASSGKQGANSPLHF
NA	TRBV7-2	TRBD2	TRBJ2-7	TGTGCCAGCAGCCTACGAGCGGGAGGGTCGGTCTCCTACGAGCAGTACTTC	CASSLRAGGSVSYEQYF
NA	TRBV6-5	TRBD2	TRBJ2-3	TGTGCCACAAAATCGGGGGGGCATACGCAGTATTTT	CATKSGGHTQYF
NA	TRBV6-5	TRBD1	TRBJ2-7	TGTGCCAGCAGTTACTCCGAACCCAGGGGGTCGTACGAGCAGTACTTC	CASSYSEPRGSYEQYF
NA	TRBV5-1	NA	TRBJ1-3	TGCGCCAGCAGCGTGGACTCATACTCTGGAAACACCATATATTTT	CASSVDSYSGNTIYF
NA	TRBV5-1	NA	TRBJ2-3	TGCGCCAGCAGCTACCAGCCACTGTCAGATACGCAGTATTTT	CASSYQPLSDTQYF
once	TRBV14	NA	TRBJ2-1	TGTGCCAGCAGCCAAGCTCGGTTAAATGAGCAGTTCTTC	CASSQARLNEQFF
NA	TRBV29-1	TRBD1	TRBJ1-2	TGCAGCGCCGAGGGGCAGGGGGTTAACCTGGACGGCTACACCTTC	CSAEGQGVNLDGYTF
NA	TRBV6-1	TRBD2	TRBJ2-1	TGTGCCAGCAGTGAACCCCACCTACTAGCGGCCTACTCCTACAATGAGCAGTTCTTC	CASSEPHLLAAYSYNEQFF
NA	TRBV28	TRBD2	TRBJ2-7	TGTGCCAGCCGGACTAGCTCCTACGAGCAGTACTTC	CASRTSSYEQYF
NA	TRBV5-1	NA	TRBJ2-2	TGCGCCAGCAGCTTGGGTCGAAACACCGGGGAGCTGTTTTTT	CASSLGRNTGELFF
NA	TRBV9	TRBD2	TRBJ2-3	TGTGCCAGCAGCGTAACGGGGGGGAGTTTCGATACGCAGTATTTT	CASSVTGGSFDTQYF
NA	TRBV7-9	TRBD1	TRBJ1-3	TGTGCCAGCAGCTTAATAGACAGGGCCACTGGAAACACCATATATTTT	CASSLIDRATGNTIYF
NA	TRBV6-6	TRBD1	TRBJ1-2	TGTGCCAGCACCATAGGGGCAGGGGGAGGGGGTGGCTACACCTTC	CASTIGAGGGGGYTF
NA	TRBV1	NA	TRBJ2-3	TGCACCAGCAGCCCCAATGCAACGGAAAGCACAGATACGCAGTATTTT	CTSSPNATESTDTQYF
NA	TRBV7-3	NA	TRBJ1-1	TGTGCCAGCAGCCTACAGGGAAACACTGAAGCTTTCTTT	CASSLQGNTEAFF
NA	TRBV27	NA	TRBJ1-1	TGTGCCAGCAACTTCGGCCGAACGGGTCTCACCACGAACACTGAAGCTTTCTTT	CASNFGRTGLTTNTEAFF
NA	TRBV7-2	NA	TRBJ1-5	TGTGCCAGCAGCGACCAGGGATTTCAGCCCCAGCATTTT	CASSDQGFQPQHF
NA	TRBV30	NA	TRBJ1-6	TGTGCCTGGAGCGAAGGGTCCTGGAGCTCCTATAATTCACCCCTCCACTTT	CAWSEGSWSSYNSPLHF
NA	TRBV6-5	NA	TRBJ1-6	TGTGCCAGCAGGCGTGACCGGGTAACTAATTCACCCCTCCACTTT	CASRRDRVTNSPLHF
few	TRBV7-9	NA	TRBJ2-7	TGTGCCAGCAGCCCCAGCGTAATCTCCTACGAGCAGTACTTC	CASSPSVISYEQYF
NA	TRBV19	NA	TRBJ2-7	TGTGCCAGTAGTATTAGCCCTGGGAACTACGAGCAGTACTTC	CASSISPGNYEQYF
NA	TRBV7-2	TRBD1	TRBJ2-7	TGTGCCAGCAGCTTAGGACAGGGGGCACTGTACGAGCAGTACTTC	CASSLGQGALYEQYF
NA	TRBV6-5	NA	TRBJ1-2	TGTGCCAGCAGTCGATCAGAGGGCTACACCTTC	CASSRSEGYTF
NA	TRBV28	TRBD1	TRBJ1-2	TGTGCCGCGCACAGGGGACCTAACTATGGCTACACCTTC	CAAHRGPNYGYTF
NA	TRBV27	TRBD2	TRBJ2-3	TGTGCCAGCAGTTTGCAGGTGACTAGCCTTGTCACAGATACGCAGTATTTT	CASSLQVTSLVTDTQYF
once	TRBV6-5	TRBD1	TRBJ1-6	TGTGCCAATGCGGGACAGTATAATTCACCCCTCCACTTT	CANAGQYNSPLHF
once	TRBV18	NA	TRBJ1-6	TGTGCCAGCTCACCCGGACCGTATAATTCACCCCTCCACTTT	CASSPGPYNSPLHF
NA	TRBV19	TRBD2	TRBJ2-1	TGTGCCAGTAGTATAGCTCACGCCGGGACTAGCGGGAGGAGTGAGCAGTTCTTC	CASSIAHAGTSGRSEQFF